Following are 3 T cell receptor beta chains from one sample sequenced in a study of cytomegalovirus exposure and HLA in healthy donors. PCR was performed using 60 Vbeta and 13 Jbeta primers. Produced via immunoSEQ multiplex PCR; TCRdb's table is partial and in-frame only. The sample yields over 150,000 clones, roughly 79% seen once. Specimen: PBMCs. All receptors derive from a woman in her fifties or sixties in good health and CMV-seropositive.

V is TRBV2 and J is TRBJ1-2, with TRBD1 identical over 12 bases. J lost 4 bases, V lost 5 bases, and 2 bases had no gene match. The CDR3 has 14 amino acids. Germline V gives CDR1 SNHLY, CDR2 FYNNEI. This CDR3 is CASSRDRGPYGYTF. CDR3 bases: TGTGCCAGCAGTCGGGACAGGGGGCCCTATGGCTACACCTTC.

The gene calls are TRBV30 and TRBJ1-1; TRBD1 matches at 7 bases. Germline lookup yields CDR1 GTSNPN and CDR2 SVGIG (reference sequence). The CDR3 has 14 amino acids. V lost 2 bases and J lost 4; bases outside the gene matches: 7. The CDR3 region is CAWSPLGTVTEAFF. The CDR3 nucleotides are TGTGCCTGGAGTCCCCTCGGGACAGTCACTGAAGCTTTCTTT.

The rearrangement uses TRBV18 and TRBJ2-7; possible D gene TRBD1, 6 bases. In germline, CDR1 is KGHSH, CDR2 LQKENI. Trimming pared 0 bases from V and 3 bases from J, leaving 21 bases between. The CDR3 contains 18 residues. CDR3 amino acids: CASSPPVALGGFLYEQYF. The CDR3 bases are TGTGCCAGCTCACCACCGGTAGCTCTTGGGGGCTTCCTCTACGAGCAGTACTTC. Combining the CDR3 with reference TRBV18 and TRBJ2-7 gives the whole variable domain NAGVMQNPRHLVRRRGQEARLRCSPMKGHSHVYWYRQLPEEGLKFMVYLQKENIIDESGMPKERFSAEFPKEGPSILRIQQVVRGDSAAYFCASSPPVALGGFLYEQYFGPGTRLTVT.